This TCR beta chain was captured in a study of cytomegalovirus exposure and HLA in healthy donors. Study in general: Out of about 410 genotyped donors, about 80% belonged to the Caucasian-associated ancestry cluster. Overall study findings and caveats: Presence/absence analyses assumed roughly uniform sequencing depth across donors. Researchers counted approximately 160 TCR beta chains as cytomegalovirus-associated. Among CMV-associated TCR beta chains, most appeared HLA-restricted in a later analysis.

This clone came up a few times. Its antigen is not known. Researchers ran the PCR with 60 Vbeta and 13 Jbeta primers. Some clones are missing from TCRdb's copy, which holds only in-frame ones; the method was immunoSEQ multiplex PCR. The sample comprises 160,000 or so clones, 80% of which are singletons, and approximately 1.3% rests with the top ten. Germline V gives CDR1 SGHRS, CDR2 YFSETQ. The CDR3 contains 12 residues. V was shortened by 3 bases and J by 10 bases, with 10 bases between the two germline ends. The sample consisted of PBMCs. V and J are TRBV5-1 and TRBJ1-4; tentative D call: TRBD1 (6 bases). The TCR sequence derives from a man aged 25 to 40 in good health and CMV-seronegative. The CDR3 DNA reads TGCGCCAGCAGCTCGGGGGGCGGAAAACTGTTTTTT. Amino acids: CASSSGGGKLFF.